Below are 7 T cell receptor beta chains sequenced from a single sample in a study of blood T cell repertoires in COVID-19 (dated by TCRdb to about 2020). The method was the immunoSEQ multiplex PCR assay. TCRdb obtained this table from immuneACCESS and retained in-frame rearrangements with V and J assigned. These tables miss some clones; where compared with another copy, unresolved V genes account for less than half of the shortfall, and the remainder is unexplained. Across this sample there are 50,000 to 75,000 clones, with around 80% seen only once. Clones ranked in the top ten supply under 7% of the sample. The sequenced sample was peripheral blood. These receptors came from a human donor in a cohort sampled during active COVID-19.

This sequence joins TRBV7-2 and TRBJ1-6; no firm D call. V was cut by 5 bases and J by 7 bases, with 9 bases left in between. Germline-derived CDR1 and CDR2 are SGHTA and FQGNSA. The CDR3 sequence is 13 residues long. The CDR3 DNA reads TGTGCCAGCAGCGGTCAGGTGAATTCACCCCTCCACTTT. The encoded protein is CASSGQVNSPLHF.

There are a few counts of this clone. V usage is TRBV30 and J usage is TRBJ2-3; a possible D gene is TRBD1 (6 bases). CDR1 is GTSNPN and CDR2 is SVGIG in the germline V gene (reference sequence). Trimming left V 6 bases short and J 0 bases short, with 22 bases between. The CDR3 totals 17 residues. In DNA form, the CDR3 reads TGTGCCTGTCGGACGGGACACATGATTACTAGCACAGATACGCAGTATTTT. Residues: CACRTGHMITSTDTQYF.

The rearrangement uses TRBV7-3 and TRBJ2-5; 13 bases map to TRBD2. The CDR3 is 16 amino acids. Trimming removed 5 bases from V and 5 bases from J; junction bases left unmatched: 8. In germline, CDR1 is SGHTA, CDR2 FQGTGA. The CDR3 region has the DNA TGTGCCAGCAGCGCCGCCGGGACTAGCGGGGTGGAGACCCAGTACTTC. Residues: CASSAAGTSGVETQYF.

CDR3 bases: TGCGCCAGCAGCTTGGCCACAGCAAAAGAGACCCAGTACTTC. Its translation is CASSLATAKETQYF. V usage is TRBV5-1 and J usage is TRBJ2-5; no clear D. The CDR3 spans 14 residues. V was shortened by 0 bases and J by 3 bases, with 9 bases between the two germline ends. The germline V gene encodes CDR1 SGHRS and CDR2 YFSETQ. Complete variable domain (other parts from reference TRBV5-1 and TRBJ2-5): KAGVTQTPRYLIKTRGQQVTLSCSPISGHRSVSWYQQTPGQGLQFLFEYFSETQRNKGNFPGRFSGRQFSNSRSEMNVSTLELGDSALYLCASSLATAKETQYFGPGTRLLVL.

V is TRBV6-1 and J is TRBJ1-2; a weak D match, TRBD1 (5 bases). CDR1 and CDR2 (germline): MNHNS, SASEGT. This CDR3 region has 15 residues. Deletions cut 3 bases from V and 2 bases from J, with 13 bases between. CDR3: CASSDIGGVNYGYTF. CDR3 sequence (DNA): TGTGCCAGCAGTGATATCGGGGGGGTAAACTATGGCTACACCTTC.

The DNA of the CDR3 is TGTGCCAGCAGCCAAGCACAGGGGGTCAATGAAAAACTGTTTTTT. Translating gives CASSQAQGVNEKLFF. This sequence joins TRBV4-2 and TRBJ1-4, with 8 bases lining up with TRBD1. V lost 1 base, J lost 5 bases, and 3 bases stayed unmatched. Germline loops: CDR1 LGHNA, CDR2 YNFKEQ. CDR3 size: 15 residues.

For this clone: This sample also contains other DNA sequences that code for the same CDR3. This chain links TRBV15 with TRBJ2-5; TRBD2 agrees at 7 bases. This CDR3 is built from 14 residues. V trimming: 1 base; J trimming: 4 bases; junction bases outside the gene matches: 3. Looked up from germline, CDR1 is LNHNV and CDR2 is YYDKDF (reference sequence). CDR3 sequence (DNA): TGTGCCACCAGCAGAGGCGGGGGAAGAGAGACCCAGTACTTC. Translating it yields CATSRGGGRETQYF.